This T cell receptor (beta chain) was observed in a study of OX40 agonist ivuxolimab in advanced cancers. Whole-study context: Dose-escalation patients' cancers were hepatocellular carcinoma, melanoma, renal cell or head and neck cancer.

Remarks on this clone: Its target is unknown.

Only in-frame clones appear in the TCRdb table, and some are missing; sequencing was by immunoSEQ multiplex PCR. The sample consists of approximately 15,000 clones, less than 90% of them appearing once. Germline lookup yields CDR1 LGHNA and CDR2 YSLEER. V was clipped by 8 bases and J by 4 bases; unmatched bases: 8. The CDR3 spans 15 residues. Overall study results and limits: Specificity for antigen went undetermined in the expanded peripheral T cells. There was clonal expansion of CD4+ and CD8+ blood T cells by week 6 at 0.1 to 3.0 mg/kg.

The sequences come from CD4+ or CD8+ T cells sorted from blood, collected in a trial of the OX40 agonist ivuxolimab. This rearrangement joins TRBV4-3 to TRBJ2-2; 9 positions agree with TRBD2. The TCR originated in an adult with an advanced solid tumor such as melanoma, head and neck, liver or kidney cancer. The CDR3 sequence is CASRVSSGGTGELFF. CDR3 bases: TGCGCCAGCCGGGTCAGTAGCGGGGGCACCGGGGAGCTGTTTTTT.